The 27 T cell receptor beta chains given below trace back to one sample, sequenced in a study of cytomegalovirus exposure and HLA in healthy donors. The PCR was carried out with 60 Vbeta primers and 13 Jbeta primers. Produced via immunoSEQ multiplex PCR; TCRdb's table is partial and in-frame only. This repertoire includes about 39,000 clones. Material for sequencing was PBMCs. These receptor sequences come from a male donor in good health and CMV-seronegative.

The chain employs TRBV9 and TRBJ1-4; D call uncertain. Trimming took 4 bases from V and 8 from J, leaving 18 bases between them. This CDR3 spans 15 amino acids. Germline assignment: CDR1 SGDLS and CDR2 YYNGEE. The CDR3: CASSPRRQAGEKLFF. The CDR3 DNA follows: TGTGCCAGCAGCCCACGACGGCAGGCCGGCGAAAAACTGTTTTTT.

The chain employs TRBV7-2 and TRBJ1-2, with D maybe TRBD1 (5 bases). The germline V gene encodes CDR1 SGHTA and CDR2 FQGNSA. This CDR3 has 17 residues. V was clipped by 1 base and J by 2 bases, with 17 bases between them. The CDR3 protein is CASSLGQGFNPNYGYTF. The CDR3 DNA reads TGTGCCAGCAGCTTAGGTCAGGGATTCAACCCGAACTATGGCTACACCTTC.

V is TRBV28 and J is TRBJ1-2; 9 bases fit TRBD1. CDR1 MDHEN and CDR2 SYDVKM come from the germline V gene. This CDR3 contains 15 residues. V was pared by 2 bases and J by 4 bases, with 5 bases of the junction left unmatched. In DNA form, the CDR3 reads TGTGCCAGCAGTTTACCACAGGGGGCCCCCTATGGCTACACCTTC. Translated: CASSLPQGAPYGYTF.

CDR3: CASSLKGTAMNTEAFF. The CDR3 nucleotides are TGTGCCAGCAGCTTAAAGGGGACAGCAATGAACACTGAAGCTTTCTTT. This chain joins TRBV7-9 and TRBJ1-1, with 7 bases lining up with TRBD1. From germline, CDR1 is SEHNR and CDR2 FQNEAQ (reference sequence). The CDR3 is 16 residues long. The V and J ends lost 2 bases and 0 bases, in that order; junction bases with no gene match: 6.

The chain uses TRBV19 and TRBJ1-3; D ambiguous. This CDR3 has 13 amino acids. The ends were cut back, 4 bases at V and 2 bases at J, with 6 bases in the middle. The germline V gene has CDR1 LNHDA and CDR2 SQIVND (reference sequence). The CDR3 DNA reads TGTGCCAGTAGTAATCGGGCTGGAAACACCATATATTTT. Translated: CASSNRAGNTIYF.

The chain couples TRBV20-1 to TRBJ1-2; a weak D match, TRBD1 (6 bases). The CDR3 is made up of 11 amino acids. The germline gives CDR1 DFQATT, CDR2 SNEGSKA (reference sequence). V was pared by 6 bases and J by 6 bases, with 11 bases between. CDR3 coding DNA: TGCAGTGCCCAGGACAGAGATGGCTACACCTTC. Its protein is CSAQDRDGYTF.

The chain carries TRBV5-4 and TRBJ2-3, with D possibly matching TRBD1 (6 bases). V gave up 4 bases and J gave up 0 bases, with 15 bases separating them. Germline CDR1 reads SGHNT; CDR2 reads YYREEE (reference sequence). CDR3 length: 16 residues. CDR3 DNA: TGTGCCAGCAGCCGAACTACAGGGTTAAGCACAGATACGCAGTATTTT. Protein: CASSRTTGLSTDTQYF.

The CDR3 reads CASSPTGTPGINEQFF. In DNA form, the CDR3 reads TGTGCCAGCAGCCCTACCGGGACACCTGGAATCAATGAGCAGTTCTTC. The chain is built from TRBV7-2 and TRBJ2-1; D might be TRBD1 (6 bases). The CDR3 loop spans 16 amino acids. Germline values: CDR1 SGHTA, CDR2 FQGNSA. V gave up 5 bases and J gave up 6 bases, with 20 bases separating them.

The chain employs TRBV4-1 and TRBJ2-7; TRBD2 is a possible D gene (7 bases). This CDR3 is 16 amino acids long. Trimming removed 0 bases at V and 1 base at J, with 13 bases between. CDR1 MGHRA and CDR2 YSYEKL come from the germline V gene. The CDR3 sequence: CASSQDPGGTSYEQYF. The CDR3 bases are TGCGCCAGCAGCCAAGATCCGGGGGGCACGTCCTACGAGCAGTACTTC.

The V and J genes are TRBV2 and TRBJ2-3; D is possibly TRBD2 (6 bases). CDR1 and CDR2 from the germline V gene are SNHLY and FYNNEI. The CDR3 loop spans 16 amino acids. V was trimmed by 10 bases and J by 0 bases, leaving 20 bases between them. CDR3 region: CATTPKGGVSTDTQYF. CDR3 coding DNA: TGTGCCACCACCCCTAAGGGCGGGGTAAGCACAGATACGCAGTATTTT.

The chain recombines TRBV6-5 with TRBJ1-6, with 7 bases identical to TRBD1. Germline V gene lookup returns CDR1 MNHEY and CDR2 SVGAGI. The CDR3 contains 16 residues. J gave up 9 bases and V 2 bases, and 10 bases lay outside the gene matches. CDR3 DNA sequence: TGTGCCAGCAGTTACCTCTCACGGGACAGTCGTTCACCCCTCCACTTT. This gives the protein CASSYLSRDSRSPLHF.

The DNA of the CDR3 is TGTGCCAGCAGCTTTCTTGGAGACTACAATGAGCAGTTCTTC. Amino acid sequence: CASSFLGDYNEQFF. This chain connects TRBV7-8 to TRBJ2-1; D gene unclear. The V gene's germline CDR1 is SGHVS and CDR2 FQNEAQ. V lost 3 bases, J lost 3 bases, and 9 bases lay in between. The CDR3 is 14 residues long.

The chain joins TRBV28 to TRBJ1-1, with a tentative D call TRBD1 (6 bases). The CDR3 contains 16 residues. Trimming removed 2 bases from V and 1 base from J, with 14 bases in between. Per the germline V gene, CDR1 is MDHEN and CDR2 is SYDVKM. CDR3 sequence reads: CASSLRGGRTNTEAFF. In DNA form, the CDR3 reads TGTGCCAGCAGTTTAAGGGGGGGACGGACGAACACTGAAGCTTTCTTT.

The rearrangement links TRBV19 to TRBJ1-2, with D unclear. The length of the CDR3 is 13 residues. The V and J ends lost 7 bases and 3 bases respectively, with 12 bases between them. The germline V gene encodes CDR1 LNHDA and CDR2 SQIVND (reference sequence). Written as DNA, the CDR3 is TGTGCCAGTAATGTCCACGGAGACTATGGCTACACCTTC. Its translation is CASNVHGDYGYTF.

This chain uses TRBV29-1 with TRBJ2-7; TRBD2 matches at 8 bases. Germline CDR1 SQVTM, CDR2 ANQGSEA. The CDR3 length is 14 residues. The J segment lost 4 bases and the V segment lost 4 bases, leaving 9 bases of the junction unmatched. The DNA for the CDR3 is TGCAGCGTTGGCCGTGCGGGGGGCTCTTACGAGCAGTACTTC. It specifies CSVGRAGGSYEQYF.

The V gene is TRBV7-3, the J gene TRBJ1-1; 7 bases are shared with TRBD1. The ends lost 5 bases at V and 1 base at J; junction bases unmatched: 7. Germline V gene sequence: CDR1 SGHTA, CDR2 FQGTGA. The CDR3 loop spans 15 amino acids. The CDR3 nucleotides are TGTGCCAGCAGCCAAACCGGGACAGAGAACACTGAAGCTTTCTTT. Protein product: CASSQTGTENTEAFF.

This chain connects TRBV5-5 to TRBJ2-5; 8 nucleotides match TRBD2. The CDR3 is 16 amino acids. CDR1 and CDR2 (germline): SGHKS, YYEKEE (reference sequence). J gave up 5 bases and V 5 bases, and 14 bases lay outside the gene matches. In nucleotides, the CDR3 is TGTGCCAGCAGACCCTTAGGAGCGGGGGTGGAGGAGACCCAGTACTTC. This codes for CASRPLGAGVEETQYF.

For the CDR3, the DNA is TGTGCCAGTAACAGGGTTACCGGGGAGCTGTTTTTT. Its translation: CASNRVTGELFF. The V and J genes are TRBV19 and TRBJ2-2, with a possible D match to TRBD1 (6 bases). Looked up from germline, CDR1 is LNHDA and CDR2 is SQIVND (reference sequence). The V gene lost 7 bases and the J gene lost 5 bases, with 8 bases spanning the gap. This CDR3 spans 12 amino acids.

This rearrangement joins TRBV5-1 to TRBJ2-5; 10 bases line up with TRBD1. From germline, CDR1 is SGHRS and CDR2 YFSETQ. The CDR3 totals 15 residues. J lost 4 bases, V lost 7 bases, and 10 bases had no gene match. The CDR3 sequence is CASGTTGTGVETQYF. DNA of the CDR3: TGCGCCAGCGGAACTACCGGGACAGGGGTAGAGACCCAGTACTTC.

This CDR3 reads CARGRGDITDTQYF. CDR3 DNA: TGTGCCAGGGGGCGGGGGGATATCACAGATACGCAGTATTTT. The V gene is TRBV25-1, the J gene TRBJ2-3; the match to TRBD2 covers 8 bases. CDR1 is MGHDK, CDR2 SYGVNS, per germline. The CDR3 is 14 residues long. With 9 bases clipped from V and 2 bases from J, the junction kept 7 bases outside the gene matches.

This chain uses TRBV14 with TRBJ1-1; D may be TRBD1 (6 bases). The CDR3 is made up of 16 amino acids. Trimming cost V 4 bases and J 2 bases, with 17 bases left between them. The germline V gene encodes CDR1 SGHDN and CDR2 FVKESK. CDR3 in amino acids: CASSLIGGGANTEAFF. CDR3 DNA sequence: TGTGCCAGCAGCCTCATCGGGGGGGGCGCAAACACTGAAGCTTTCTTT.

The chain combines TRBV7-6 with TRBJ2-3; D perhaps matches TRBD2 (5 bases). The CDR3 covers 12 residues. V was clipped by 5 bases and J by 9 bases, with 12 bases between them. CDR1 SGHVS and CDR2 FNYEAQ come from the germline V gene. In DNA, the CDR3 is TGTGCCAGCAGCGCCCTCACGGGGACGCAGTATTTT. Amino acid sequence: CASSALTGTQYF. The full variable domain, completed using reference TRBV7-6 and TRBJ2-3, is GAGVSQSPRYKVTKRGQDVALRCDPISGHVSLYWYRQALGQGPEFLTYFNYEAQQDKSGLPNDRFSAERPEGSISTLTIQRTEQRDSAMYRCASSALTGTQYFGPGTRLTVL.

The V and J genes are TRBV19 and TRBJ2-7; D gene ambiguous. Germline CDR1 and CDR2: LNHDA and SQIVND (reference sequence). V dropped 4 bases and J dropped 1 base, with 8 bases sitting between them. The CDR3 loop spans 13 amino acids. This CDR3 is CASSTTGSYEQYF. The CDR3 DNA is TGTGCCAGTAGTACGACTGGTTCCTACGAGCAGTACTTC.

The V gene is TRBV29-1, the J gene TRBJ2-3, with 7 bases matching TRBD2. CDR1 and CDR2 from the germline V gene are SQVTM and ANQGSEA. V lost 6 bases and J lost 3; bases outside the gene matches: 15. CDR3 length: 16 residues. The DNA of the CDR3 is TGCAGCGTAAACGCCTGGGAGGGCAGGGAAACAGATACGCAGTATTTT. It translates to CSVNAWEGRETDTQYF.

V is TRBV7-9 and J is TRBJ2-2; 9 bases line up with TRBD1. CDR1 and CDR2 from the germline V gene are SEHNR and FQNEAQ (reference sequence). There are 16 residues in the CDR3. The V segment lost 2 bases and the J segment 4 bases; nucleotides outside the gene matches: 5. The CDR3 region has the DNA TGTGCCAGCAGCTTAACGGGACAGGGTCCCACCGGGGAGCTGTTTTTT. This gives the protein CASSLTGQGPTGELFF.

This rearrangement joins TRBV25-1 to TRBJ2-5, with 7 bases that match TRBD1. V lost 7 bases and J lost 2; bases outside the gene matches: 7. The length of the CDR3 is 14 residues. Germline V gives CDR1 MGHDK, CDR2 SYGVNS. The CDR3 DNA is TGTGCCAGCAACAGGGACAGCGAACAAGAGACCCAGTACTTC. Amino acid sequence: CASNRDSEQETQYF.

The chain recombines TRBV23-1 with TRBJ2-5, with 8 bases identical to TRBD1. TRBV23-1 is an ORF, with its function uncertain. This CDR3 is 17 amino acids long. The trim removed 8 bases at V and 1 base at J, leaving 15 bases unmatched. The CDR3 here is CASHLSPQGQVQETQYF. In DNA, the CDR3 is TGCGCCAGCCACCTCAGCCCCCAGGGACAGGTCCAAGAGACCCAGTACTTC.